Listed below are T cell receptor beta chains from one sample, sequenced in a study of cytomegalovirus exposure and HLA in healthy donors. Using immunoSEQ multiplex PCR, the repertoire was profiled, and TCRdb retains in-frame clones only, with some absent. Of about 150,000 clones listed, more than 70% are singletons. Sequencing used PBMCs. These receptor sequences come from a man between 18 and 29 years old in good health and CMV-seronegative. Both conserved end residues are part of each CDR3. A D gene is named only where the DNA matches it firmly. Clone size, where shown, is once, few, many, or a class for clones that have expanded.

d_call	v_call	j_call	clone_size	cdr3_nt	cdr3_aa
TRBD1	TRBV25-1	TRBJ1-1	.	TGTGCCAGCAGTCCCCCCAGGGGGCACGGGACAAATATGGCTTTCTTT	CASSPPRGHGTNMAFF
TRBD2	TRBV5-1	TRBJ2-3	.	TGCGCCAGCAGCTTCGGGACTAGCGGGGGCCCAGATACGCAGTATTTT	CASSFGTSGGPDTQYF
TRBD2	TRBV7-9	TRBJ2-4	few	TGTGCCAGCAGCCCACCTAGCGGAAGTGACATTCAGTACTTC	CASSPPSGSDIQYF
.	TRBV5-1	TRBJ1-2	.	TGCGCCAGCAGCTTGGGGACAGTAGGCTATGGCTACACCTTC	CASSLGTVGYGYTF
TRBD2	TRBV6-5	TRBJ2-7	.	TGTGCCAGCAGTCAAACGGGGGGACTAGCGTGGGAGCAGTACTTC	CASSQTGGLAWEQYF
TRBD1	TRBV7-9	TRBJ2-7	.	TGTGCCAGCAGGACCACAGGGGGCAATACCTACGAGCAGTACTTC	CASRTTGGNTYEQYF
.	TRBV19	TRBJ2-5	.	TGTGCCAGTAGTGATACCAGGCAGACCCAGTACTTC	CASSDTRQTQYF
.	TRBV7-2	TRBJ2-3	.	TGTGCCAGCAGCTTGAACGGAGGGGGGGGCACAGATACGCAGTATTTT	CASSLNGGGGTDTQYF
.	TRBV19	TRBJ1-2	.	TGTGCCAGTAGTATCACGCAGACTACCAACTATGGCTACACCTTC	CASSITQTTNYGYTF
TRBD2	TRBV4-2	TRBJ2-1	.	TGTGCCAGCAGCCAAACTCTTACTAGCGGGGCTTACAATGAGCAGTTCTTC	CASSQTLTSGAYNEQFF
TRBD1	TRBV11-2	TRBJ2-1	.	TGTGCCAGCAGCTACCGGGACAGACCCTACAATGAGCAGTTCTTC	CASSYRDRPYNEQFF
TRBD2	TRBV6-5	TRBJ2-3	once	TGTGCCAGCAGTTCCGTAGCGGGGGCGATGGATACGCAGTATTTT	CASSSVAGAMDTQYF
TRBD1	TRBV10-2	TRBJ2-1	.	TGCGCCAGATCACCGGGACAGGGGGGTTACAATGAGCAGTTCTTC	CARSPGQGGYNEQFF
.	TRBV4-1	TRBJ2-2	once	TGCGCCAGCAGCCAATCCAGGGCCGGGGAGCTGTTTTTT	CASSQSRAGELFF
TRBD2	TRBV28	TRBJ2-1	.	TGTGCCAGCAGTCCGAGACTAGCGGGATTCAATGAGCAGTTCTTC	CASSPRLAGFNEQFF
TRBD2	TRBV7-9	TRBJ2-1	.	TGTGCCAGCAGCCCTCCCGGCGGGGGGTCCAATGAGCAGTTCTTC	CASSPPGGGSNEQFF
.	TRBV5-6	TRBJ1-2	.	TGTGCCAGCAGCTTGGACAGGGGCTACACCTTC	CASSLDRGYTF
.	TRBV27	TRBJ2-5	.	TGTGCCAGCAGTCCCGCTGAGGAGCAGACCCAGTACTTC	CASSPAEEQTQYF
.	TRBV27	TRBJ1-2	.	TGTGCCAGCAGTCGCGGGGGAGCCCACTTCTATGGCTACACCTTC	CASSRGGAHFYGYTF
.	TRBV5-1	TRBJ1-3	.	TGCGCCAGCAGCTTGGCAGGGTGGACTGGAAACACCATATATTTT	CASSLAGWTGNTIYF
TRBD2	TRBV2	TRBJ2-2	.	TGTGCCAGCAGTGGACTAGCGGGAGGGCCGGGCACCGGGGAGCTGTTTTTT	CASSGLAGGPGTGELFF
.	TRBV7-2	TRBJ2-3	once	TGTGCCAGCAGCGCCCTCCGTGAGGATACGCAGTATTTT	CASSALREDTQYF
TRBD1	TRBV7-8	TRBJ1-5	.	TGTGCCAGCAGCTTAGGACAGGGGGTCAGCAATCAGCCCCAGCATTTT	CASSLGQGVSNQPQHF
.	TRBV19	TRBJ1-2	.	TGTGCCAGTACCCAAGAGGGAAGACGGTCCTATGGCTACACCTTC	CASTQEGRRSYGYTF
.	TRBV11-2	TRBJ1-6	once	TGTGCCAGCAGCCTAGACGAAGCGCGGACACCCCTCCACTTT	CASSLDEARTPLHF
.	TRBV7-9	TRBJ2-7	once	TGTGCCAGCAGCTCCCACTACGAGCAGTACTTC	CASSSHYEQYF
.	TRBV6-5	TRBJ2-7	.	TGTGCCAGCAGTCTCGAGGGCGGGAATTACGAGCAGTACTTC	CASSLEGGNYEQYF
.	TRBV2	TRBJ1-1	.	TGTGCCAGCAGTGTGGCCCCACCTGAAGCTTTCTTT	CASSVAPPEAFF
.	TRBV7-9	TRBJ2-1	.	TGTGCCAGCAGCTTAGTCCAGGGGCGAAATGAGCAGTTCTTC	CASSLVQGRNEQFF
.	TRBV28	TRBJ2-3	.	TGTGCCAGCAGGTTCAGGAGGGGAGACTCTGCAGATACGCAGTATTTT	CASRFRRGDSADTQYF
.	TRBV6-4	TRBJ1-1	.	TGTGCCAGCAGTGTAGAGGGTTCGGGAACTGAAGCTTTCTTT	CASSVEGSGTEAFF
TRBD1	TRBV29-1	TRBJ1-2	.	TGCAGCGTTGGAACAGGGGGAGGCTACACCTTC	CSVGTGGGYTF
.	TRBV19	TRBJ1-2	.	TGTGCCAGTAGTATTCGGCAGGGGACGAGCTACACCTTC	CASSIRQGTSYTF
TRBD1	TRBV28	TRBJ2-7	.	TGTGCCAGCAGTTTTTTCCAGGGGGCGTACGAGCAGTACTTC	CASSFFQGAYEQYF
.	TRBV28	TRBJ2-7	.	TGTGCCAGTGAACAAGAGGCCTACGAGCAGTACTTC	CASEQEAYEQYF
TRBD1	TRBV28	TRBJ1-2	.	TGTGCCAGCAGACCTTCCACGCCGGGACAGGGGGGTGGCTACACCTTC	CASRPSTPGQGGGYTF
.	TRBV27	TRBJ2-3	.	TGTGCCAGCAGTTTATCAGCCACAGATACGCAGTATTTT	CASSLSATDTQYF
TRBD1	TRBV5-1	TRBJ1-5	few	TGCGCCAGCAGCTTGACAGGGGGCAATCAGCCCCAGCATTTT	CASSLTGGNQPQHF
TRBD2	TRBV5-1	TRBJ2-3	.	TGCGCCAGCAGCTTGTCGCGGGGGGCCTCCCCGGATACGCAGTATTTT	CASSLSRGASPDTQYF
TRBD1	TRBV18	TRBJ2-3	.	TGTGCCAGCTCATGGTCAACAGGGGGCGATGATACGCAGTATTTT	CASSWSTGGDDTQYF
.	TRBV6-1	TRBJ2-1	.	TGTGCCAGCAGTGAAGGCGGCGGCAATGAGCAGTTCTTC	CASSEGGGNEQFF
TRBD1	TRBV11-2	TRBJ2-2	.	TGTGCCAGCAGCTTCACAGGGGACCACGGGGAGCTGTTTTTT	CASSFTGDHGELFF
TRBD1	TRBV4-3	TRBJ1-3	.	TGCGCCAGCAGCCAAGCGGGACAGACCTCTGGAAACACCATATATTTT	CASSQAGQTSGNTIYF